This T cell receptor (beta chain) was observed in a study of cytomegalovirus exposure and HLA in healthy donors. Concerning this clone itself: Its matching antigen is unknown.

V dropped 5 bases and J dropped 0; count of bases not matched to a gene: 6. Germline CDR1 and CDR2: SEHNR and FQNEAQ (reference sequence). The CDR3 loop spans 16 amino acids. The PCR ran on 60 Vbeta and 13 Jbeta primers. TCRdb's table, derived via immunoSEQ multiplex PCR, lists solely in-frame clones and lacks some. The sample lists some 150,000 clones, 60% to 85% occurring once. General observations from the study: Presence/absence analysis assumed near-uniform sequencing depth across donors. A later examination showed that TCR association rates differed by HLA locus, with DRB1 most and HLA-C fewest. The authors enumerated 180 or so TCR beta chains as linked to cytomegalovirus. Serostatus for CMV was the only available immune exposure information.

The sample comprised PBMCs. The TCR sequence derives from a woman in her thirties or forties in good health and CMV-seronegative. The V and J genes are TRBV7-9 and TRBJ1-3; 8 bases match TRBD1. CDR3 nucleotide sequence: TGTGCCAGCAGCCCGGGTGACAGGGGCTCTGGAAACACCATATATTTT. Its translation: CASSPGDRGSGNTIYF.